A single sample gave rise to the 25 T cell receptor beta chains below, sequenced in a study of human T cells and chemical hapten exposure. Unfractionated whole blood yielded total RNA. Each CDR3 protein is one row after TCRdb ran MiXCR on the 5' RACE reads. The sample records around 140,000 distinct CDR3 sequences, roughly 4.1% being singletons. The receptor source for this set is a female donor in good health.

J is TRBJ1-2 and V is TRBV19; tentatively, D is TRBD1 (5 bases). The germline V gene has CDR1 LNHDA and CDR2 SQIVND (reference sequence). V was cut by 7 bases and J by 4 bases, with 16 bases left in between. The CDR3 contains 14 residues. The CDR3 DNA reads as TGTGCCAGTACCTACGTCGGGGGGGGCTATGGCTACACCTTC. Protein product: CASTYVGGGYGYTF.

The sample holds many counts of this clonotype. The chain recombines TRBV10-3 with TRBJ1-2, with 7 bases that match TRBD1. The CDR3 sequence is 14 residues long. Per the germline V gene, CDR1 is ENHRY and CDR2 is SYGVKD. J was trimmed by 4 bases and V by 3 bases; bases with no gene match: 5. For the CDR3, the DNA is TGTGCCATCAGTGAAGGGGGCGCAGGCTATGGCTACACCTTC. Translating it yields CAISEGGAGYGYTF.

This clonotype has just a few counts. CDR3 region: CASSPLRELGYEQYF. The CDR3 DNA follows: TGCGCCAGCAGCCCCCTCAGGGAACTTGGGTACGAGCAGTACTTC. The rearrangement uses TRBV5-1 and TRBJ2-7, with D perhaps matching TRBD1 (5 bases). V lost 4 bases and J 4 bases, leaving 18 bases between the germline ends. Germline assignment: CDR1 SGHRS and CDR2 YFSETQ. The CDR3 extends over 15 amino acids.

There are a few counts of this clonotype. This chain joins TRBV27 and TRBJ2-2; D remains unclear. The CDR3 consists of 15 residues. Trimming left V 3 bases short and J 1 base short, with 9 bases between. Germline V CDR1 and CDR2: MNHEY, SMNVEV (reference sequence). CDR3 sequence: CASSFGRMNTGELFF. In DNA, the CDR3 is TGTGCCAGCAGTTTTGGCCGGATGAACACCGGGGAGCTGTTTTTT.

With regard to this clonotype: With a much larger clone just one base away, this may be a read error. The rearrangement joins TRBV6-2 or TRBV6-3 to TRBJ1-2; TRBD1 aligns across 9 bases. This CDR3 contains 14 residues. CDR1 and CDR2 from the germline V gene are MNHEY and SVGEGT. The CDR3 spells CASSSDRGTYGDTF. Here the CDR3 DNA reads TGTGCCAGCAGTTCGGACAGGGGAACCTATGGCGACACCTTC.

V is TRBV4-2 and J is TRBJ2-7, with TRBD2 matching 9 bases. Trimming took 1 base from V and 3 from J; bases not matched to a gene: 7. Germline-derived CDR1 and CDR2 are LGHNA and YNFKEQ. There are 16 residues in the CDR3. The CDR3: CASSQASGDAYYEQYF. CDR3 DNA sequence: TGTGCCAGCAGCCAAGCTAGCGGGGATGCCTACTACGAGCAGTACTTC.

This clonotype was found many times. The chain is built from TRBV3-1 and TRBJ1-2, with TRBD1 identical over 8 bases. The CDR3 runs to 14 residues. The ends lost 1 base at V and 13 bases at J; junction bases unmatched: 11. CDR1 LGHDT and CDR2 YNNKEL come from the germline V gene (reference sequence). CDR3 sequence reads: CASSQAPGTGRRTF. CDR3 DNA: TGTGCCAGCAGCCAAGCGCCAGGGACAGGCCGACGCACCTTC.

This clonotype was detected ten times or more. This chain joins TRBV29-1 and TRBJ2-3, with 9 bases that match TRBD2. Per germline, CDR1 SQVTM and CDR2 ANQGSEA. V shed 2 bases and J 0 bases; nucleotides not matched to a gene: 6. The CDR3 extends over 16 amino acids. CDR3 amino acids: CSVEFARGGSTDTQYF. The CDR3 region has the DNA TGCAGCGTTGAATTTGCGCGGGGGGGGAGCACAGATACGCAGTATTTT.

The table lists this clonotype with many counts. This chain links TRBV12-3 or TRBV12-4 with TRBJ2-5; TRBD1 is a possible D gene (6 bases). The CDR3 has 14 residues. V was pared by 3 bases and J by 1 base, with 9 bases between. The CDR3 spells CASSFAGVQETQYF. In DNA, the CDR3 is TGTGCCAGCAGTTTTGCAGGGGTCCAAGAGACCCAGTACTTC.

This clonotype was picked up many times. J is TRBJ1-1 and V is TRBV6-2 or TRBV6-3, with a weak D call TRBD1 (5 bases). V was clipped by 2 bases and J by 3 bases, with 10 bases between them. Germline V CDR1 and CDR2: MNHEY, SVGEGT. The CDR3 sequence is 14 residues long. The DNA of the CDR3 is TGTGCCAGCAGTTACCAGGGATTTGACACTGAAGCTTTCTTT. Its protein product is CASSYQGFDTEAFF.

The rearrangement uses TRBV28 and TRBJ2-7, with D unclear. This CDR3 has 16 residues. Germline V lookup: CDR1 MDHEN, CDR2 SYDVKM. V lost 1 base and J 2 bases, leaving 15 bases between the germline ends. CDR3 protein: CASSLSLTHWTYEQYF. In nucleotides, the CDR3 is TGTGCCAGCAGTTTATCCCTCACTCATTGGACCTACGAGCAGTACTTC.

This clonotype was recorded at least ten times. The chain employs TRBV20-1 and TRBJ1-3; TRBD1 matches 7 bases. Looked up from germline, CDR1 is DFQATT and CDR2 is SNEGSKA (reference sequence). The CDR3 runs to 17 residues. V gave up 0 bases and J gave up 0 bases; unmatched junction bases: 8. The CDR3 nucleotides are TGCAGTGCTAGAGATCTTGGCCAGGGGGACTCTGGAAACACCATATATTTT. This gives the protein CSARDLGQGDSGNTIYF.

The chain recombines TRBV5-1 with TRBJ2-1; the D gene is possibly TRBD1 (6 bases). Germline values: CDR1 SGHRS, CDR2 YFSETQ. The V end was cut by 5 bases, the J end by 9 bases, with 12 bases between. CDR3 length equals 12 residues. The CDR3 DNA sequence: TGCGCCAGCAGGCAGGGGAGTACTGAGCAGTTCTTC. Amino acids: CASRQGSTEQFF.

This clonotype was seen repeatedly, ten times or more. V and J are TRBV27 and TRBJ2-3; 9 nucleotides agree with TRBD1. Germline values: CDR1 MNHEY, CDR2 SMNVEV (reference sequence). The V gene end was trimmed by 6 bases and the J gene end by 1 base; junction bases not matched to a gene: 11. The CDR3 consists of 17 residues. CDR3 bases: TGTGCCAGCAGACCTACCCCCGGGACAGGGCGCACAGATACGCAGTATTTT. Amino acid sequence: CASRPTPGTGRTDTQYF.

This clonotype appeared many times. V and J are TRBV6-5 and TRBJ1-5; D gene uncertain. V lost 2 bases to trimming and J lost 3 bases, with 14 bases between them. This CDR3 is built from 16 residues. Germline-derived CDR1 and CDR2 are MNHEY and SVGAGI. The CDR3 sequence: CASSYPTETYNQPQHF. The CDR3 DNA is TGTGCCAGCAGTTACCCTACCGAGACATACAATCAGCCCCAGCATTTT.

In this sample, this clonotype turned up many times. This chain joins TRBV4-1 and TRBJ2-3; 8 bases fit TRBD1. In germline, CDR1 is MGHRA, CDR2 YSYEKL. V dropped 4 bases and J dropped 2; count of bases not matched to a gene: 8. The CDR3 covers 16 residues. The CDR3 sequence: CASSLTGGQPTDTQYF. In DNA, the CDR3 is TGCGCCAGCAGCCTTACAGGGGGACAACCCACAGATACGCAGTATTTT.

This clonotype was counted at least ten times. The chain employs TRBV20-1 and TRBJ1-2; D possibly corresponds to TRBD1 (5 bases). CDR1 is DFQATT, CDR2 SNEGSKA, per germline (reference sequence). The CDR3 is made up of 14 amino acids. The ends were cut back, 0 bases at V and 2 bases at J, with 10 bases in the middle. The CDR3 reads CSARDLKGNYGYTF. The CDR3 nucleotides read TGCAGTGCTAGAGATCTAAAGGGGAACTATGGCTACACCTTC.

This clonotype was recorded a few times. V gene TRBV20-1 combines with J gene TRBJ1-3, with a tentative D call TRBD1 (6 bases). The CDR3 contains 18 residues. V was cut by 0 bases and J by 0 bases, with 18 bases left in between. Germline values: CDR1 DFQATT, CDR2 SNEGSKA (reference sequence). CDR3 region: CSARDPGRGGPSGNTIYF. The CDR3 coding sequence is TGCAGTGCTAGAGATCCGGGTAGGGGGGGCCCCTCTGGAAACACCATATATTTT.

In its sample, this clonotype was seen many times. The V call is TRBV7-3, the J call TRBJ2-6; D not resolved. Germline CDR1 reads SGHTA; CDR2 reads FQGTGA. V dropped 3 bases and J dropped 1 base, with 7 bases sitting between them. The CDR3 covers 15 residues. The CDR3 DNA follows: TGTGCCAGCAGCTTCATTGTATCTGGGGCCAACGTCCTGACTTTC. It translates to CASSFIVSGANVLTF.

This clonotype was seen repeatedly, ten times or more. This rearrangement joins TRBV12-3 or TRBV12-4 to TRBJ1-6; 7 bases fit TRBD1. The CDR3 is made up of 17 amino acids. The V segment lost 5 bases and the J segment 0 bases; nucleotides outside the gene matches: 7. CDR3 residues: CASSQTRDSSYNSPLHF. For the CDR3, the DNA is TGTGCCAGCAGTCAAACCCGGGACAGCTCCTATAATTCACCCCTCCACTTT.

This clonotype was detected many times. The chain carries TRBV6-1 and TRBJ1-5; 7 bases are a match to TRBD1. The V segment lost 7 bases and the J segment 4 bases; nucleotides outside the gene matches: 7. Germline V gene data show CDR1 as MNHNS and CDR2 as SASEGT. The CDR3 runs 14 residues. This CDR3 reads CASIEGTENQPQHF. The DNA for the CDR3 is TGTGCCAGCATCGAGGGGACAGAGAATCAGCCCCAGCATTTT.

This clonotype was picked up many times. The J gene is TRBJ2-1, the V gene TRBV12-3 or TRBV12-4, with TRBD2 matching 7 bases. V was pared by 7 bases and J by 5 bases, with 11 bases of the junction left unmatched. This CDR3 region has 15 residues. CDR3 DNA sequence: TGTGCCAGCAACATTCGGGGACTAAGAAACAATGAGCAGTTCTTC. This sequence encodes CASNIRGLRNNEQFF.

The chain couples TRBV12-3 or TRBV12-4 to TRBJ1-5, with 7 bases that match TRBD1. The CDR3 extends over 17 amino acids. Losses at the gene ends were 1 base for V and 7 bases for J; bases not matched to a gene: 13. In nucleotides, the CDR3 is TGTGCCAGCAGTTTAGGGATCCGGGACAGCGGAACACAGCCCCAGCATTTT. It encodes CASSLGIRDSGTQPQHF.

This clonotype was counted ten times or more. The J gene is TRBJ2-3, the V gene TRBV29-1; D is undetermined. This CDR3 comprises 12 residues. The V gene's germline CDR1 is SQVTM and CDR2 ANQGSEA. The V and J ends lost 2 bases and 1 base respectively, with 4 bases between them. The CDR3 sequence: CSVESGTDTQYF. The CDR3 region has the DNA TGCAGCGTTGAATCCGGCACAGATACGCAGTATTTT.

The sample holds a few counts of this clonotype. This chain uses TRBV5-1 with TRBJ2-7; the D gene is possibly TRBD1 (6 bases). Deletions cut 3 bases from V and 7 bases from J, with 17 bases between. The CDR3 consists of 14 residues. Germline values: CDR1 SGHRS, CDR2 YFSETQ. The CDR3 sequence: CASSYSQGRGEQYF. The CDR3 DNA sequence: TGCGCCAGCAGCTATTCCCAGGGGCGCGGAGAGCAGTACTTC.